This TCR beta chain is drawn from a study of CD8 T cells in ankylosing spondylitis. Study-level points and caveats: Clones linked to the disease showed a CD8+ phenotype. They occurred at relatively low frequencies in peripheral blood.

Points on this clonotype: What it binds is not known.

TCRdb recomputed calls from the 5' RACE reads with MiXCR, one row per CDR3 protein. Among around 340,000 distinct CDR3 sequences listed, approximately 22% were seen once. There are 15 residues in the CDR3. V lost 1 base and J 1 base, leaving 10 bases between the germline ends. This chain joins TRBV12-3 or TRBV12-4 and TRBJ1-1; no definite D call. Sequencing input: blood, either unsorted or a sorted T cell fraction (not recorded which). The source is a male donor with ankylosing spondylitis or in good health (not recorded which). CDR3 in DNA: TGTGCCAGCAGTTTAGGGGCGGGTGGGAACACTGAAGCTTTCTTT. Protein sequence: CASSLGAGGNTEAFF.